These 30 T cell receptor beta chains were sequenced from one sample in a study of response to subunit inactivated influenza vaccine. One entry per CDR3 protein, called by TCRdb with MiXCR from the RT-PCR reads. The table has about 180,000 distinct CDR3 sequences, roughly 8.7% seen once. The sample was non-naive T cells sorted from PBMCs, taken on the day of vaccination. The receptors here all came from a man aged 50 or older who received an inactivated influenza vaccine.

This clonotype counts as medium-sized. J is TRBJ2-3 and V is TRBV7-2, with TRBD2 matching over 10 bases. Trimming cost V 5 bases and J 2 bases; bases outside gene matches: 7. Germline V CDR1 and CDR2: SGHTA, FQGNSA. This CDR3 comprises 16 residues. As DNA, the CDR3 is TGTGCCAGCAGCACGCCTAGCGGGAGCTTCACAGATACGCAGTATTTT. It specifies CASSTPSGSFTDTQYF.

This clonotype appeared many times. This sequence joins TRBV20-1 and TRBJ2-2; D unresolved. V lost 3 bases, J lost 2 bases, and 7 bases lay in between. CDR3 length: 13 residues. Germline lookup yields CDR1 DFQATT and CDR2 SNEGSKA (reference sequence). The CDR3 DNA sequence: TGCAGTGCTAGCGGGCTAAACACCGGGGAGCTGTTTTTT. It specifies CSASGLNTGELFF.

This clonotype was detected many times. The chain employs TRBV27 and TRBJ2-2; D unresolved. V was shortened by 4 bases and J by 5 bases, with 11 bases between the two germline ends. The CDR3 sequence is 14 residues long. Germline V gene lookup returns CDR1 MNHEY and CDR2 SMNVEV (reference sequence). CDR3 nucleotide sequence: TGTGCCAGCAGTTATCAAACATATACCGGGGAGCTGTTTTTT. This encodes CASSYQTYTGELFF.

In its sample, this clonotype was seen many times. The CDR3 loop is CASSRDRDLHYEQYF. CDR3 DNA sequence: TGCGCCAGCAGCCGGGACAGGGATCTCCACTACGAGCAGTACTTC. The chain couples TRBV4-3 to TRBJ2-7; 9 nucleotides match TRBD1. In germline, CDR1 is LGHNA, CDR2 YSLEER. This CDR3 is 15 amino acids long. Germline trimming cut 4 bases from V and 3 bases from J; bases unmatched to any gene: 7.

The chain couples TRBV12-3 or TRBV12-4 to TRBJ2-5; D is unresolved. V lost 1 base and J 6 bases, leaving 6 bases between the germline ends. This CDR3 has 12 amino acids. CDR3: CASSLGHKTQYF. The CDR3 DNA sequence: TGTGCCAGCAGTTTAGGGCACAAGACCCAGTACTTC.

V gene TRBV7-9 combines with J gene TRBJ2-3, with TRBD2 identical over 8 bases. CDR1 is SEHNR, CDR2 FQNEAQ, per germline (reference sequence). V was pared by 6 bases and J by 1 base, with 12 bases of the junction left unmatched. The CDR3 contains 17 residues. Here the CDR3 DNA reads TGTGCCAGCAGTGCTAATAGCGGGGCCCGGGGCACAGATACGCAGTATTTT. Amino acid sequence: CASSANSGARGTDTQYF.

This clonotype showed up many times. The rearrangement links TRBV7-2 to TRBJ2-7; 7 bases match TRBD2. The CDR3 spans 15 residues. CDR1 is SGHTA and CDR2 is FQGNSA in the germline V gene. The V gene end was trimmed by 1 base and the J gene end by 1 base; junction bases not matched to a gene: 4. CDR3 in DNA: TGTGCCAGCAGCTTAGGGCTAGCGGCATCCTACGAGCAGTACTTC. It specifies CASSLGLAASYEQYF. Combining the CDR3 with reference TRBV7-2 and TRBJ2-7 gives the whole variable domain GAGVSQSPSNKVTEKGKDVELRCDPISGHTALYWYRQSLGQGLEFLIYFQGNSAPDKSGLPSDRFSAERTGGSVSTLTIQRTQQEDSAVYLCASSLGLAASYEQYFGPGTRLTVT.

Ten or more counts support this clonotype. V usage is TRBV5-1 and J usage is TRBJ2-7; 9 nucleotides match TRBD1. This CDR3 has 15 residues. In germline, CDR1 is SGHRS, CDR2 YFSETQ. Trimming took 5 bases from V and 1 from J; bases not matched to a gene: 7. DNA for the CDR3: TGCGCCAGCAGTCACCCGGGACAGGGATCCTACGAGCAGTACTTC. Amino acids: CASSHPGQGSYEQYF.

This chain links TRBV30 with TRBJ1-5; weak D call: TRBD1 (6 bases). The CDR3 has 13 residues. The V gene's germline CDR1 is GTSNPN and CDR2 SVGIG (reference sequence). V dropped 1 base and J dropped 7 bases, with 11 bases sitting between them. CDR3 sequence reads: CAWSAGAGQPQHF. The DNA of the CDR3 is TGTGCCTGGAGTGCAGGGGCCGGACAGCCCCAGCATTTT.

This clonotype was counted between two and nine times. The chain joins TRBV2 to TRBJ2-5; possible D gene TRBD2, 5 bases. V lost 4 bases, J lost 4 bases, and 13 bases lay in between. The CDR3 extends over 14 amino acids. Germline values: CDR1 SNHLY, CDR2 FYNNEI. CDR3 sequence: CASSGPGRGETQYF. DNA for the CDR3: TGTGCCAGCAGTGGACCTGGCCGGGGAGAGACCCAGTACTTC.

This clonotype was observed a few times. V usage is TRBV4-2 and J usage is TRBJ2-3; 10 bases fit TRBD2. The CDR3 extends over 19 amino acids. Per germline, CDR1 LGHNA and CDR2 YNFKEQ. Losses at the gene ends were 1 base for V and 4 bases for J; bases not matched to a gene: 14. The CDR3 loop is CASSQVAGVTSGMSDTQYF. Written as DNA, the CDR3 is TGTGCCAGCAGCCAAGTCGCGGGGGTAACTAGCGGGATGTCAGATACGCAGTATTTT.

This clonotype has at least ten counts. CDR3 sequence reads: CASSFSVADTQYF. The DNA for the CDR3 is TGTGCCAGCAGCTTTTCCGTTGCAGATACGCAGTATTTT. J is TRBJ2-3 and V is TRBV7-2, with D unresolved. The V end lost 3 bases, the J end lost 4 bases, and 8 bases lay between the germline ends. Looked up from germline, CDR1 is SGHTA and CDR2 is FQGNSA. The CDR3 has 13 amino acids. The full variable domain, with the rest looked up from reference TRBV7-2 and TRBJ2-3, is GAGVSQSPSNKVTEKGKDVELRCDPISGHTALYWYRQSLGQGLEFLIYFQGNSAPDKSGLPSDRFSAERTGGSVSTLTIQRTQQEDSAVYLCASSFSVADTQYFGPGTRLTVL.

On this clonotype: A much larger clone lies a single base off, so this may be a read error. This chain connects TRBV10-1 to TRBJ2-4, with 9 bases lining up with TRBD1. The CDR3 consists of 16 residues. The V segment lost 0 bases and the J segment 7 bases; nucleotides outside the gene matches: 7. Germline CDR1 reads WNHNN; CDR2 reads SYGVQD (reference sequence). The CDR3 DNA is TGCGCCAGCAGTGAGTCGATCAGGGACAGGGTCAACATTCAGTACTTC. Translated: CASSESIRDRVNIQYF.

The chain links TRBV4-3 to TRBJ2-2; D gene ambiguous. The CDR3 consists of 13 residues. Between the trimmed V and J ends, which lost 4 bases and 6 bases, there was a span of 9 bases. The germline V gene has CDR1 LGHNA and CDR2 YSLEER. In DNA form, the CDR3 reads TGCGCCAGCAGCCCCAGCCCTTCCGGGGAGCTGTTTTTT. Protein: CASSPSPSGELFF.

This clonotype was observed a few times. The rearrangement uses TRBV27 and TRBJ2-2; 11 nucleotides match TRBD2. The length of the CDR3 is 15 residues. The J segment lost 3 bases and the V segment lost 6 bases, leaving 3 bases of the junction unmatched. Germline V gives CDR1 MNHEY, CDR2 SMNVEV (reference sequence). The CDR3 loop reads CASRTGLADTGELFF. The CDR3 coding sequence is TGTGCCAGCAGGACGGGACTAGCGGACACCGGGGAGCTGTTTTTT.

The rearrangement links TRBV4-2 to TRBJ2-5; D is undetermined. The germline V gene encodes CDR1 LGHNA and CDR2 YNFKEQ. The length of the CDR3 is 15 residues. V lost 1 base and J 5 bases, leaving 14 bases between the germline ends. The CDR3 DNA is TGTGCCAGCAGCCAAGGTGCGAGTGGAATTGAGACCCAGTACTTC. Its translation is CASSQGASGIETQYF.

This clonotype occurred a few times. V usage is TRBV5-4 and J usage is TRBJ2-1; D possibly corresponds to TRBD1 (6 bases). V lost 6 bases, J lost 4 bases, and 8 bases lay in between. The CDR3 runs 12 residues. CDR1 is SGHNT and CDR2 is YYREEE in the germline V gene (reference sequence). CDR3 in DNA: TGTGCCAGCACGGGACATTACAATGAGCAGTTCTTC. Translated: CASTGHYNEQFF.

This chain joins TRBV20-1 and TRBJ2-7, with 11 bases identical to TRBD1. Germline V gene sequence: CDR1 DFQATT, CDR2 SNEGSKA (reference sequence). The V gene end was trimmed by 2 bases and the J gene end by 4 bases; junction bases not matched to a gene: 7. This CDR3 is 15 amino acids long. CDR3 coding DNA: TGCAGTGCTAGACCCGGGACAGGGGGAGGATACGAGCAGTACTTC. Translation gives CSARPGTGGGYEQYF.

This clonotype showed up just a few times. The rearrangement links TRBV20-1 to TRBJ2-1; TRBD2 matches 16 bases. From germline, CDR1 is DFQATT and CDR2 SNEGSKA (reference sequence). Unmatched junction bases numbered 12, after V lost 0 bases and J lost 13 bases. CDR3 length equals 17 residues. The CDR3 here is CSAREFMGLAGGLFQFF. The CDR3 DNA is TGCAGTGCTAGAGAATTTATGGGACTAGCGGGGGGGCTTTTTCAGTTCTTC.

This clonotype has a count of ten or more. The V call is TRBV11-2, the J call TRBJ2-4; 9 bases fit TRBD2. The V gene's germline CDR1 is SGHAT and CDR2 FQNNGV. The CDR3 runs to 10 residues. For the CDR3, the DNA is TGTGGACTAGCGGCGGACATTCAGTACTTC. This encodes CGLAADIQYF. Filled out from reference TRBV11-2 and TRBJ2-4, the complete variable domain reads EAGVAQSPRYKIIEKRQSVAFWCNPISGHATLYWYQQILGQGPKLLIQFQNNGVVDDSQLPKDRFSAERLKGVDSTLKIQPAKLEDSAVYLCGLAADIQYFGAGTRLSVL.

V and J are TRBV3-1 and TRBJ2-5, with 10 bases identical to TRBD2. The CDR3 has 19 amino acids. The V gene end was trimmed by 3 bases and the J gene end by 5 bases; junction bases not matched to a gene: 18. Germline V CDR1 and CDR2: LGHDT, YNNKEL (reference sequence). CDR3 nucleotides: TGTGCCAGCAGCCATCCCAAAGGGGCTAGCGGGAGTAGAAGGGAGACCCAGTACTTC. The encoded protein is CASSHPKGASGSRRETQYF.

This clonotype was found a few times. At one end the junction does not follow the germline gene, possibly because of a read error. This chain joins TRBV2 and TRBJ2-7; the match to TRBD1 covers 10 bases. Germline values: CDR1 SNHLY, CDR2 FYNNEI. The CDR3 is 14 residues long. The CDR3 nucleotides are TGTGCCAGCAGTGAAATTCTAGGGGGACAGGGGCCACACTTC. Protein: CASSEILGGQGPHF.

V usage is TRBV6-1 and J usage is TRBJ2-7, with D unresolved. V was cut by 7 bases and J by 4 bases, with 17 bases left in between. There are 14 residues in the CDR3. The germline V gene has CDR1 MNHNS and CDR2 SASEGT. CDR3 amino acids: CASTRADGRYEQYF. For the CDR3, the DNA is TGTGCCAGCACCCGGGCAGACGGTCGATACGAGCAGTACTTC.

Many counts were recorded for this clonotype. J is TRBJ1-5 and V is TRBV6-1; D is ambiguous. V was clipped by 6 bases and J by 0 bases, with 6 bases between them. CDR3 length: 13 amino acids. The germline V gene encodes CDR1 MNHNS and CDR2 SASEGT. This chain's CDR3 is CASRPTSNQPQHF. The DNA for the CDR3 is TGTGCCAGCAGACCAACTAGCAATCAGCCCCAGCATTTT.

This clonotype was detected a few times. V gene TRBV20-1 combines with J gene TRBJ2-3; a possible D gene is TRBD1 (5 bases). Germline V gene data show CDR1 as DFQATT and CDR2 as SNEGSKA (reference sequence). CDR3 size: 13 residues. The V end lost 2 bases, the J end lost 4 bases, and 10 bases lay between the germline ends. DNA of the CDR3: TGCAGTGCTAGACCAGCAGGGTCAGATACGCAGTATTTT. Its protein product is CSARPAGSDTQYF.

The chain employs TRBV10-3 and TRBJ2-4, with 9 bases fitting TRBD1. J lost 6 bases, V lost 6 bases, and 6 bases had no gene match. This CDR3 comprises 14 residues. Germline CDR1 reads ENHRY; CDR2 reads SYGVKD. This CDR3 reads CAISPGQGPNIQYF. The CDR3 DNA reads TGTGCCATCAGCCCGGGACAGGGCCCAAACATTCAGTACTTC.

This clonotype has a count of ten or more. The rearrangement joins TRBV12-3 or TRBV12-4 to TRBJ1-1; TRBD1 aligns across 7 bases. V lost 7 bases to trimming and J lost 4 bases; unmatched junction nucleotides: 6. The CDR3 has 13 amino acids. CDR3 in DNA: TGTGCCAGCACCGCGACAGGGCGCACTGAAGCTTTCTTT. Protein: CASTATGRTEAFF.

The chain is built from TRBV2 and TRBJ2-2, with 15 nucleotides matching TRBD2. The J segment lost 5 bases and the V segment lost 8 bases, leaving 0 bases of the junction unmatched. Germline loops: CDR1 SNHLY, CDR2 FYNNEI. This CDR3 comprises 14 residues. DNA of the CDR3: TGTGCCAGCGGACTAGCGGGAGGGACCGGGGAGCTGTTTTTT. Translated, it gives CASGLAGGTGELFF.

This clonotype was found many times. V gene TRBV12-3 or TRBV12-4 combines with J gene TRBJ2-4; TRBD2 might be the D (5 bases). The CDR3 spans 14 residues. The V end lost 6 bases, the J end lost 3 bases, and 12 bases lay between the germline ends. CDR3 nucleotide sequence: TGTGCCAGCAGCTCATACCGGGACAAAAACATTCAGTACTTC. Its translation: CASSSYRDKNIQYF.

In this sample, this clonotype turned up a few times. The chain recombines TRBV29-1 with TRBJ2-7; D is unresolved. The CDR3 is 10 amino acids. Trimming removed 4 bases from V and 6 bases from J, with 7 bases in between. Germline loops: CDR1 SQVTM, CDR2 ANQGSEA. The CDR3 DNA follows: TGCAGCGTTGTGGTTGGCGAGCAGTACTTC. Translated, it gives CSVVVGEQYF.